This entry describes one TCR beta chain. The data stem from a study of technical replicates of blood from a few donors. TCRdb keeps only in-frame clones here, not all; method: immunoSEQ multiplex PCR. The data hold approximately 79,000 clones, with around 90% observed a single time. In germline, CDR1 is LGHNA, CDR2 YNFKEQ. The V end was cut by 7 bases, the J end by 4 bases, with 13 bases between. The CDR3 is 13 amino acids. The rearrangement uses TRBV4-2 and TRBJ1-2; no clear D gene. Material for sequencing was T cells isolated from PBMCs. The sequence derives from a human donor in good health. In DNA, the CDR3 is TGTGCCAGCAAGTTAGAGGGAGGCTATGGCTACACCTTC. Encoded protein: CASKLEGGYGYTF.